This T cell receptor beta chain was captured by sequencing in a study of cytomegalovirus exposure and HLA in healthy donors. Study observations and caveats: The classifier was said to identify cytomegalovirus status with high specificity and sensitivity.

The primer mix had 60 Vbeta and 13 Jbeta primers. Clones were read by immunoSEQ multiplex PCR, and TCRdb kept only the in-frame ones, dropping some. The sample yields some 150,000 clones, approximately 80% seen once. Trimming took 4 bases from V and 5 from J; bases not matched to a gene: 3. Germline CDR1 is GTSNPN and CDR2 is SVGIG (reference sequence). The CDR3 loop spans 12 amino acids. Healthy bone marrow donors made up the donor group. This clone was picked up a small number of times. Antigen: not known. The TCR was taken from a man between 25 and 39 years old in good health and CMV-seropositive. The specimen was PBMCs. V is TRBV30 and J is TRBJ1-1, with TRBD1 identical over 8 bases. CDR3: CAWITGGTEAFF. DNA of the CDR3: TGTGCCTGGATAACAGGGGGAACTGAAGCTTTCTTT.